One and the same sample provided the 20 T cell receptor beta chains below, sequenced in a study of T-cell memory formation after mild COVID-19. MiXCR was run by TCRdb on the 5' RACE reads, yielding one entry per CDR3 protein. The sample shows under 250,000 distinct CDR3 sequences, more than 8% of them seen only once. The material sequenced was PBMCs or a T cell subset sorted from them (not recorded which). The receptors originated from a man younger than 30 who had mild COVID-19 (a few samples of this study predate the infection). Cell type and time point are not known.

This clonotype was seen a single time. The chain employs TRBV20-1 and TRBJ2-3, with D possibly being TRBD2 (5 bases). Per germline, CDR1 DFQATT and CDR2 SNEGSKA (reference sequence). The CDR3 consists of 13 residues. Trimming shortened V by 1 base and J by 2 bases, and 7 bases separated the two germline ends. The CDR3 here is CSARAGNTDTQYF. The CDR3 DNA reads TGCAGTGCTAGAGCCGGGAACACAGATACGCAGTATTTT.

CDR3 sequence (DNA): TGTGCCAGCAGCTTGAGGCCAGGGGTTATAGATACGCAGTATTTT. Amino acids: CASSLRPGVIDTQYF. The J gene is TRBJ2-3, the V gene TRBV5-8; TRBD1 is a possible D gene (6 bases). From germline, CDR1 is SGHTS and CDR2 YDEGEE. Trimming took 1 base from V and 5 from J, leaving 14 bases between them. The CDR3 is 15 amino acids.

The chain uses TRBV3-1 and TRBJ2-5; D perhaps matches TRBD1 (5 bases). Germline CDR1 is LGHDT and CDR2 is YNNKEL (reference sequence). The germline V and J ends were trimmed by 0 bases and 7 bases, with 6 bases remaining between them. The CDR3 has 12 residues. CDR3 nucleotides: TGTGCCAGCAGCCAAGAGGGGCGGACCCAGTACTTC. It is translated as CASSQEGRTQYF.

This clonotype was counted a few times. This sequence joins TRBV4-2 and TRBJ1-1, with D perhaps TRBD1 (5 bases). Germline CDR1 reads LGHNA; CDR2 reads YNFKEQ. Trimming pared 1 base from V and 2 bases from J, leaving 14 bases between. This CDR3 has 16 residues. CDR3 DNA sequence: TGTGCCAGCAGCCAAGGGGGGGAGAGGCCCAACACTGAAGCTTTCTTT. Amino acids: CASSQGGERPNTEAFF.

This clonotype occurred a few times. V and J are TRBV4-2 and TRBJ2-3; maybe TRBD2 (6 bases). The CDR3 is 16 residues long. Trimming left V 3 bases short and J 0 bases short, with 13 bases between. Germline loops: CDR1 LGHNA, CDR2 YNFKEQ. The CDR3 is CASSQSGLISTDTQYF. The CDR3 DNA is TGTGCCAGCAGCCAGTCGGGACTTATTAGCACAGATACGCAGTATTTT.

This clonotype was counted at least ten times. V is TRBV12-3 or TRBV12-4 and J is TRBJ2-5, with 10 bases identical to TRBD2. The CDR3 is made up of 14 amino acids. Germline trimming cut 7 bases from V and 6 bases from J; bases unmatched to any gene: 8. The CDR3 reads CASTRAGGLKTQYF. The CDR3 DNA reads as TGTGCCAGCACTCGAGCGGGGGGGTTAAAGACCCAGTACTTC.

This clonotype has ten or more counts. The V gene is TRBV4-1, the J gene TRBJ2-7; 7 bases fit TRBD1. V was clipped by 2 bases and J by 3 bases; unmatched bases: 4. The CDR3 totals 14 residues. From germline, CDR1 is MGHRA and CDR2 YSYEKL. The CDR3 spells CASSQPGQSYEQYF. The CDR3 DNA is TGCGCCAGCAGCCAACCGGGACAGAGCTACGAGCAGTACTTC.

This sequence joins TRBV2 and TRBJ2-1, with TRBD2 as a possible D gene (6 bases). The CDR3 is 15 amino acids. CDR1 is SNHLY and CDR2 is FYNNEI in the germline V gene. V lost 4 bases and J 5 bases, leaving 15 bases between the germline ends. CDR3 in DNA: TGTGCCAGCAGTGGTCTCAGCGGGTGGCACAATGAGCAGTTCTTC. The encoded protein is CASSGLSGWHNEQFF.

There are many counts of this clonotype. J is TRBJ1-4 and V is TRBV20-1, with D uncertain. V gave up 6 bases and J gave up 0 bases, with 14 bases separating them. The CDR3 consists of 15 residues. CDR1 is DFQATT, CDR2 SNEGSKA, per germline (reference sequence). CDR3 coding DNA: TGCAGTGCCGACCCTTGGCTAGCAACTAATGAAAAACTGTTTTTT. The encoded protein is CSADPWLATNEKLFF.

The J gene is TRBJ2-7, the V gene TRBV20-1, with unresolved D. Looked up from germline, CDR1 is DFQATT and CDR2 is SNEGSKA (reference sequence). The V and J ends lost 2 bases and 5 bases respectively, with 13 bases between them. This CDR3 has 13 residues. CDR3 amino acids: CSARNGQTNEQYF. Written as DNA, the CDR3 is TGCAGTGCTAGAAACGGGCAGACAAACGAGCAGTACTTC.

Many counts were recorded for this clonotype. CDR3 in amino acids: CASSTGQGNSPLHF. The CDR3 nucleotides read TGCGCCAGCAGCACAGGACAGGGGAATTCACCCCTCCACTTT. This chain connects TRBV5-1 to TRBJ1-6, with 9 bases lining up with TRBD1. The J segment lost 7 bases and the V segment lost 4 bases, leaving 3 bases of the junction unmatched. CDR3 length: 14 amino acids. The germline V gene encodes CDR1 SGHRS and CDR2 YFSETQ.

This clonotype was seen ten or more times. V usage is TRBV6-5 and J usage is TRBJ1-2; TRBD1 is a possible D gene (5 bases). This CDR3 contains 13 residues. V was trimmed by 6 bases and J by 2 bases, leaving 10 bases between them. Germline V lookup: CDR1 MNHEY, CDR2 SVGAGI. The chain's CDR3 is CASSVSGNYGYTF. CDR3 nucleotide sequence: TGTGCCAGCAGCGTCTCAGGGAACTATGGCTACACCTTC.

CDR3 bases: TGTGCCACCAGTGGGGGTCGCTGGACCACCGGGGAGCTGTTTTTT. Protein product: CATSGGRWTTGELFF. The V and J genes are TRBV24-1 and TRBJ2-2; D not certain. CDR1 and CDR2 (germline): KGHDR, SFDVKD. The ends were cut back, 5 bases at V and 4 bases at J, with 13 bases in the middle. CDR3 length equals 15 residues.

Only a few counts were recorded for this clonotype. This chain's CDR3 is CASSSGQITGELFF. CDR3 DNA: TGTGCCAGCAGCTCGGGACAGATAACCGGGGAGCTGTTTTTT. The chain has TRBV7-2 and TRBJ2-2, with 7 bases fitting TRBD1. With 4 bases clipped from V and 5 bases from J, the junction kept 4 bases outside the gene matches. The CDR3 spans 14 residues. CDR1 and CDR2 from the germline V gene are SGHTA and FQGNSA.

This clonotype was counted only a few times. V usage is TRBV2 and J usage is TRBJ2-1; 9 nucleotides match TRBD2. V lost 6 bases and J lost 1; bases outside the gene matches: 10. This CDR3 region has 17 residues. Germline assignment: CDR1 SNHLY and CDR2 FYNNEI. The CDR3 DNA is TGTGCCAGCAGCGATCCGGGACTAGCCGTTTCCTACAATGAGCAGTTCTTC. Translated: CASSDPGLAVSYNEQFF.

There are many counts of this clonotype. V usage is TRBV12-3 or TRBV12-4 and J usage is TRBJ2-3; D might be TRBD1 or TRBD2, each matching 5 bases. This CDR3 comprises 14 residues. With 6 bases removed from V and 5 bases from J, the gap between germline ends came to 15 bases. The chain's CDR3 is CASSIRGRQDTQYF. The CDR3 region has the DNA TGTGCCAGCAGCATCCGGGGACGGCAAGATACGCAGTATTTT.

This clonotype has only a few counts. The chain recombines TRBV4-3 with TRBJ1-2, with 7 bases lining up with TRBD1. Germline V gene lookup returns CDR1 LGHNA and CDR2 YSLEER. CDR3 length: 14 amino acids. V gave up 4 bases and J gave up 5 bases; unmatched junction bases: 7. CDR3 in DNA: TGCGCCAGCAGCCGAGGGACAGAGCTATATGGCTACACCTTC. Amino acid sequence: CASSRGTELYGYTF.

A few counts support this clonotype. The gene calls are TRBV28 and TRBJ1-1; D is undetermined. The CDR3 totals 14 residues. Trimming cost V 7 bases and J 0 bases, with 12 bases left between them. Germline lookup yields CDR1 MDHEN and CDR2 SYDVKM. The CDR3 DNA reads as TGTGCCAGCACCTTCCGTAGGATGAACACTGAAGCTTTCTTT. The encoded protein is CASTFRRMNTEAFF.

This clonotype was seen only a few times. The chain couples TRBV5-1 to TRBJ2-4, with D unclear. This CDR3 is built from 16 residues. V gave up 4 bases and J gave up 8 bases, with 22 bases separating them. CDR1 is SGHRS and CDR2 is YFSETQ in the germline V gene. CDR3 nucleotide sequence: TGCGCCAGCAGCCTCGGTTTCGGGCGCGAGGTAGACATTCAGTACTTC. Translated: CASSLGFGREVDIQYF.

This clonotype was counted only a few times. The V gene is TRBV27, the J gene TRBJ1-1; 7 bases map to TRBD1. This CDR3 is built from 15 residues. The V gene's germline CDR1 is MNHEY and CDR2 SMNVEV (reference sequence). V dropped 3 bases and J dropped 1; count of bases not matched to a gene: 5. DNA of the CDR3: TGTGCCAGCAGTTTCTCCCGGACAGGGAACACTGAAGCTTTCTTT. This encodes CASSFSRTGNTEAFF.